The 12 T cell receptor beta chains presented below share a single source sample, sequenced in a study of blood T cell repertoires in COVID-19. Sequencing used immunoSEQ multiplex PCR; TCRdb keeps in-frame clones, though not all of them. The sample yields about 110,000 clones, roughly four fifths seen once. Sequencing was carried out using peripheral blood. The source is a woman aged 55-69 years with acute or convalescent COVID-19.

In nucleotides, the CDR3 is TGTGCCAGCAGCTTAGAATCAGGGGGCGATTCACCCCTCCACTTT. This translates into CASSLESGGDSPLHF. This rearrangement joins TRBV7-2 to TRBJ1-6; TRBD1 matches at 8 bases. CDR1 and CDR2 (germline): SGHTA, FQGNSA. The ends lost 1 base at V and 8 bases at J; junction bases unmatched: 4. This CDR3 contains 15 residues.

J is TRBJ1-1 and V is TRBV7-9; maybe TRBD1 (5 bases). There are 9 residues in the CDR3. Trimming left V 5 bases short and J 10 bases short, with 5 bases between. Germline CDR1 and CDR2: SEHNR and FQNEAQ (reference sequence). The CDR3 DNA sequence: TGTGCCAGCAGCCAGGGAGCTTTCTTT. Translated, it gives CASSQGAFF.

This chain joins TRBV19 and TRBJ1-5; 8 nucleotides agree with TRBD1. The trim removed 6 bases at V and 5 bases at J, leaving 6 bases unmatched. The CDR3 length is 14 residues. Germline V lookup: CDR1 LNHDA, CDR2 SQIVND (reference sequence). Written as DNA, the CDR3 is TGTGCCAGTAGCCGGACAGGGTCCCATCAGCCCCAGCATTTT. Its protein product is CASSRTGSHQPQHF. Complete variable domain (other parts from reference TRBV19 and TRBJ1-5): DGGITQSPKYLFRKEGQNVTLSCEQNLNHDAMYWYRQDPGQGLRLIYYSQIVNDFQKGDIAEGYSVSREKKESFPLTVTSAQKNPTAFYLCASSRTGSHQPQHFGDGTRLSIL.

The rearrangement uses TRBV19 and TRBJ1-5, with D perhaps TRBD1 (6 bases). From germline, CDR1 is LNHDA and CDR2 SQIVND (reference sequence). This CDR3 region has 15 residues. Trimming removed 6 bases from V and 1 base from J, with 13 bases in between. CDR3: CASSIGQLSNQPQHF. The CDR3 region has the DNA TGTGCCAGTAGCATTGGACAGCTAAGCAATCAGCCCCAGCATTTT.

The chain is built from TRBV18 and TRBJ1-2; 8 bases are shared with TRBD1. This CDR3 has 14 residues. After removal of 5 bases from V and 3 bases from J, the junction contained 5 bases not matched to a gene. The germline gives CDR1 KGHSH, CDR2 LQKENI. The DNA of the CDR3 is TGTGCCAGCTCAGCCAGGGGGCTCGACTATGGCTACACCTTC. Its protein is CASSARGLDYGYTF.

The chain recombines TRBV3-1 (or the pseudogene TRBV3-2) with TRBJ2-7, with 10 bases identical to TRBD1. CDR3 size: 17 residues. The V gene's germline CDR1 is LGHDT and CDR2 YNNKEL (reference sequence). Trimming cost V 5 bases and J 5 bases; bases outside gene matches: 15. CDR3: CASSFLRPGQGYDEQYF. The CDR3 coding sequence is TGTGCCAGCAGCTTTCTCAGGCCGGGACAGGGGTATGACGAGCAGTACTTC.

The chain has TRBV5-5 and TRBJ2-3; no definite D call. This CDR3 has 14 residues. Germline V gives CDR1 SGHKS, CDR2 YYEKEE (reference sequence). Between the trimmed V and J ends, which lost 0 bases and 4 bases, there was a span of 9 bases. This CDR3 reads CASSLDRAPDTQYF. Here the CDR3 DNA reads TGTGCCAGCAGCTTGGATCGCGCTCCAGATACGCAGTATTTT.

This chain joins TRBV18 and TRBJ2-2; TRBD1 might be the D (5 bases). Germline assignment: CDR1 KGHSH and CDR2 LQKENI. This CDR3 comprises 14 residues. V was cut by 3 bases and J by 6 bases, with 11 bases left in between. The chain's CDR3 is CASSPTEVAGELFF. CDR3 nucleotides: TGTGCCAGCTCACCGACAGAGGTAGCCGGGGAGCTGTTTTTT.

The V call is TRBV7-7, the J call TRBJ2-5; D remains unclear. This CDR3 has 15 residues. V lost 5 bases and J lost 4, with 17 bases in between. Germline V gives CDR1 SSHAT, CDR2 FNYEAQ (reference sequence). CDR3 sequence (DNA): TGTGCCAGCAGCCCAAACCCCATGGCTTCAGAGACCCAGTACTTC. Protein product: CASSPNPMASETQYF.

The CDR3 here is CATERTGNTGELFF. The CDR3 DNA is TGTGCCACCGAGAGAACGGGGAACACCGGGGAGCTGTTTTTT. V and J are TRBV24-1 and TRBJ2-2; unclear D gene. Germline V CDR1 and CDR2: KGHDR, SFDVKD. CDR3 length equals 14 residues. The V end was cut by 9 bases, the J end by 1 base, with 11 bases between.

The chain carries TRBV12-5 and TRBJ1-2; no reliable D call. V lost 2 bases and J lost 4, with 5 bases in between. Germline V gene lookup returns CDR1 LGHNT and CDR2 FRNRAP. This CDR3 has 12 residues. The CDR3 region has the DNA TGTGCTAGTGGTTTGACGGGCTATGGCTACACCTTC. This encodes CASGLTGYGYTF.

This clone was seen a handful of times. The chain recombines TRBV2 with TRBJ1-2; TRBD1 matches at 7 bases. Germline assignment: CDR1 SNHLY and CDR2 FYNNEI. The CDR3 length is 13 residues. V trimming: 7 bases; J trimming: 4 bases; junction bases outside the gene matches: 6. DNA for the CDR3: TGTGCCAGCATGACAGGGAATAGCTATGGCTACACCTTC. Encoded protein: CASMTGNSYGYTF.